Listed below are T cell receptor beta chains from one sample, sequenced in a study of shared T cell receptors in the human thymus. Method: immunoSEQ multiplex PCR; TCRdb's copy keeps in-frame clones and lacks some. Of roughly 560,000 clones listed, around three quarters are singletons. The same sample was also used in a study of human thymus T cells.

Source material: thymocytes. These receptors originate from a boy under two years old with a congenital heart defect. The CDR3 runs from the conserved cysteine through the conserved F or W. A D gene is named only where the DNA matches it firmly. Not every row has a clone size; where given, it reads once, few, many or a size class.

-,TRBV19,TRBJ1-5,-,TGTGCCAGTAATCAGGGTTGGAATCAGCCCCAGCATTTT,CASNQGWNQPQHF
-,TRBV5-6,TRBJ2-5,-,TGTGCCAGCAGCTTACAGGCGAACCAAGAGACCCAGTACTTC,CASSLQANQETQYF
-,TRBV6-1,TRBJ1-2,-,TGTGCCAGCCCCGGGTTTACAGGTACCACCTTC,CASPGFTGTTF
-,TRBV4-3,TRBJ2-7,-,TGCGCCAGCAGCCAAGGGGATCGTGAGACAGACCTCTACGAGCAGTACTTC,CASSQGDRETDLYEQYF
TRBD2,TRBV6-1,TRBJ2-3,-,TGTGCCAGCAGTGAGGTTCAAGCGGGGCGCCTGGGGGATTTT,CASSEVQAGRLGDF
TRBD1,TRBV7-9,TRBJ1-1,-,TGTGCCAGCAGCTTATACAGTACAGGGGTACCAAATGAAGCTTTCTTT,CASSLYSTGVPNEAFF
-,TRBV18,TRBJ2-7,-,TGTGCCAGCTCACCGGGGCTTGGGCAGTACTTC,CASSPGLGQYF
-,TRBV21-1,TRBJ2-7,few,TGTGCCAGCAGCAAAGCGGTCGGACAGGGGTACGAGCAGTACTTC,CASSKAVGQGYEQYF
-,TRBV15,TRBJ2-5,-,TGTGCCACCAGCAGGGGTCCGGACAGCCAAGACTACCAAGAGACCCAGTACTTC,CATSRGPDSQDYQETQYF
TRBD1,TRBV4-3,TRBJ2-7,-,TGCGCCAGCAGCCAAGATAGAGGTGGGACAGGGTCCTACGAGCAGTACTTC,CASSQDRGGTGSYEQYF
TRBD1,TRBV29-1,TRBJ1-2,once,TGCAGCGTTCGACAGGGAGACTATGGCTACACCTTC,CSVRQGDYGYTF
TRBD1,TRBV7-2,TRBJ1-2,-,TGTGCCAGCAGCTTAACCCGGACAGGGGGCTATGGCTACACCTTC,CASSLTRTGGYGYTF
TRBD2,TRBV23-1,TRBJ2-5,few,TGCGCCAGCAGTCGCTCCAATCCCCTCAGTTTGTGGCGGGAGTGTGAGACCCAGTACTTC,CASSRSNPLSLWRECETQYF
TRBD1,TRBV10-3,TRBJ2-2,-,TGTGCCATCGAGGACAGGGCCGGGGAGCTGTTTTTT,CAIEDRAGELFF
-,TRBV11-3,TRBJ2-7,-,TGTGCCAGCAGCTCCACCGAGGAGGGAGCCGAGCAGTACTTC,CASSSTEEGAEQYF
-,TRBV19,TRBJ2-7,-,TGTGCCAGTAGTATGGTCCTATCCTACTACGAGCAGTACTTC,CASSMVLSYYEQYF
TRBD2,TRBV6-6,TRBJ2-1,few,TGTGCCAGCAGTTTCATCCTAGCGGGAGAGAAAAATGAGCAGTTCTTC,CASSFILAGEKNEQFF
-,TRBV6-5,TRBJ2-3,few,TGTGCCAGCAGTTACTCTACGACAGATCTCACAGATACGCAGTATTTT,CASSYSTTDLTDTQYF
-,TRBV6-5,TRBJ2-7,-,TGTGCCAGCAGTTACGCGGCGGGAAGGAGCTCCTACGAGCAGTACTTC,CASSYAAGRSSYEQYF
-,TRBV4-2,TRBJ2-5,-,TGTGCCAGCAGCCAAGTGAGGGACCAAGAGACCCAGTACTTC,CASSQVRDQETQYF
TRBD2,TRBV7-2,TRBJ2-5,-,TGTGCCAGCAGCTTACGACTAGCGGCCTCCCGATTGGAGACCCAGTACTTC,CASSLRLAASRLETQYF
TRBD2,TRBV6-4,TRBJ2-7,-,TGTGCCAGCAGTGACACAAGCGGGAGCCATGACGAGCAGTACTTC,CASSDTSGSHDEQYF
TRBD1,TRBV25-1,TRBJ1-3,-,TGTGCCAGCAGCGATGGGACAGGGAGGGACAGCGAAAACACCATATATTTT,CASSDGTGRDSENTIYF
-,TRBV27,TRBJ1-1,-,TGTGCCAGCAGTCCCTCACTGGAGGGGAAGGGCACTGAAGCTTTCTTT,CASSPSLEGKGTEAFF
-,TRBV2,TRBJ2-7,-,TGTGCCAGCATAAGTTTACTGGACGAGCAGTACTTC,CASISLLDEQYF
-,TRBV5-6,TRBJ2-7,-,TGTGCCAGCAGCTGGGGGGACGAGCAGTACTTC,CASSWGDEQYF
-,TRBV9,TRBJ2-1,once,TGTGCCAGCAGCGTCCAGGGGAGCTCCTACAATGAGCAGTTCTTC,CASSVQGSSYNEQFF
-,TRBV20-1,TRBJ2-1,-,TGCAGTGCTAGAGGTCCCGGTGAGCAGTTCTTC,CSARGPGEQFF
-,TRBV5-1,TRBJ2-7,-,TGCGCCAGCAGCTTGGTAGGGCACCGACCCACCACCGGGGTGTGGGAGCAGTACTTC,CASSLVGHRPTTGVWEQYF
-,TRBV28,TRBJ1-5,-,TGTGCCAGCAGCCGGCGGGGGAATCAGCCCCAGCATTTT,CASSRRGNQPQHF
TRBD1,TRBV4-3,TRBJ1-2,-,TGCGCCAGCAGCCAAGAGGATAAGGCAGGGGGCGGATGGGGAGGTGGCTACACCTTC,CASSQEDKAGGGWGGGYTF
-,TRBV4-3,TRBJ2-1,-,TGCGCCAGCAGCCAAGATTTCACCGGGAGCTCCTACAATGAGCAGTTCTTC,CASSQDFTGSSYNEQFF
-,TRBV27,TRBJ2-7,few,TGTGCAGCCGGGGAGCCGGTACACGAGCAGTACTTC,CAAGEPVHEQYF
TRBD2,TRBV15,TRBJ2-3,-,TGTGCCACCAGCAGAGATCCAGCGGGAGGGACGGATACGCAGTATTTT,CATSRDPAGGTDTQYF
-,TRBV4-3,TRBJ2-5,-,TGCGCCAGCAGCCAGTTACTGGTGCAGGCGTCGGAGACCCAGTACTTC,CASSQLLVQASETQYF
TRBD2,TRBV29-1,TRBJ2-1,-,TGCAGCGCCAGACTAGCGGGGGGGTACAATGAGCAGTTCTTC,CSARLAGGYNEQFF
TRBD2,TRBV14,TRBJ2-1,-,TGTGCCAGCAGCCAAGAGACGACTAGCGGGAGGTACAATGAGCAGTTCTTC,CASSQETTSGRYNEQFF
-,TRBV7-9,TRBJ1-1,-,TGTGCCACCAGAGGGGGAACGGGTGAAGCTTTCTTT,CATRGGTGEAFF
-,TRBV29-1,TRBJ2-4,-,TGCAGCGTTGCCCAAGACTGGAACATTCAGTACTTC,CSVAQDWNIQYF
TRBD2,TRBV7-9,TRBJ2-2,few,TGTGCCAGCAGCTCACTAGCGGGAGGGCCAATCGGGGAGCTGTTTTTT,CASSSLAGGPIGELFF
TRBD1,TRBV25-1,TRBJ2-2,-,TGTGCCAGCAGTGAAACCGGGACAGGGGGCCGAAGGACCGGGGAGCTGTTTTTT,CASSETGTGGRRTGELFF
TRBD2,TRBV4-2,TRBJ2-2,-,TGTGCCAGCAGCCAGGGGACTAGCGGGAGGGATGGTTCCGGGGAGCTGTTTTTT,CASSQGTSGRDGSGELFF
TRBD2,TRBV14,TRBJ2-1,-,TGTGCCAGCAGCCAGCTTCCGGGACTAGTGGACAATGAGCAGTTCTTC,CASSQLPGLVDNEQFF
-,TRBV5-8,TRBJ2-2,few,TGTGCCAGCAGCCGGACGCGGGAAAACACCGGGGAGCTGTTTTTT,CASSRTRENTGELFF
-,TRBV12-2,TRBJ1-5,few,TGTGCAAGTCGCCCTCGGGACAGAGGGAATCAGCCCCAGCATTTT,CASRPRDRGNQPQHF
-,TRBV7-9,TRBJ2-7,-,TGTGCCAGCAGCTTAGTGGCAGGGGGGTACTACGAGCAGTACTTC,CASSLVAGGYYEQYF
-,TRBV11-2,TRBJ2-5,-,TGTGCCAGCAGCTTAGACCCGCGCGAGGTGGAGACCCAGTACTTC,CASSLDPREVETQYF
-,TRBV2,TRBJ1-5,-,TGTGCCAGCAGGCATGGTTCCGACAGGATTAGCAATCAGCCCCAGCATTTT,CASRHGSDRISNQPQHF